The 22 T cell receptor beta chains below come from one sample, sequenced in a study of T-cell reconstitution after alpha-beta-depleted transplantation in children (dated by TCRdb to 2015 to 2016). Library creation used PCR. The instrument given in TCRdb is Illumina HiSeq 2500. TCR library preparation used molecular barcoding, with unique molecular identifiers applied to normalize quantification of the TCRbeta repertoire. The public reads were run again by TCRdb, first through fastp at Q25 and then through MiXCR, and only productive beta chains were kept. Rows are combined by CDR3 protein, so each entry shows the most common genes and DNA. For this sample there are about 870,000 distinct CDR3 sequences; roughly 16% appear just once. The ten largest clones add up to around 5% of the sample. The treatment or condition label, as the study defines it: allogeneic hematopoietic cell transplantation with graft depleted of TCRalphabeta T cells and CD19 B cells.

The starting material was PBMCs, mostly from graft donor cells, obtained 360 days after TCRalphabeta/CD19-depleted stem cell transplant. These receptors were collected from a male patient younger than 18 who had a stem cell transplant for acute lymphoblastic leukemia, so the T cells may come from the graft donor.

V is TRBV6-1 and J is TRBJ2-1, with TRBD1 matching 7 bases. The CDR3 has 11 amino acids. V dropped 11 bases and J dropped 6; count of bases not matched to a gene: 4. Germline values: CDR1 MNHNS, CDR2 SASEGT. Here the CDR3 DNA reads TGTGCCCACGGACAGGCCAATGAGCAGTTCTTC. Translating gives CAHGQANEQFF.

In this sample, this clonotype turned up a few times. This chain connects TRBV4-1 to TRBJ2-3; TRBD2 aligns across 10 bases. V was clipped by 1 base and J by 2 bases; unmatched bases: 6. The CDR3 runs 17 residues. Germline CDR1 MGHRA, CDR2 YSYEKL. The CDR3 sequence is CASSQGGLAGVTDTQYF. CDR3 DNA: TGCGCCAGCAGCCAAGGGGGGCTAGCGGGAGTCACAGATACGCAGTATTTT.

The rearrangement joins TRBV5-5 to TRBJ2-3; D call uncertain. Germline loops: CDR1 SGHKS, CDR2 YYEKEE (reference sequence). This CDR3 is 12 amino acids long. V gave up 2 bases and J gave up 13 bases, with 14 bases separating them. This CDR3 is CASSFGEPVEYF. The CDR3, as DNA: TGTGCCAGCAGCTTCGGTGAGCCGGTAGAGTATTTT.

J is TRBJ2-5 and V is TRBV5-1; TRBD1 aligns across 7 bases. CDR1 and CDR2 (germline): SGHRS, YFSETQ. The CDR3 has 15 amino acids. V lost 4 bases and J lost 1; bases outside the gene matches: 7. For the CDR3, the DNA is TGCGCCAGCAGCCCCGGACAGGTGTCCCAAGAGACCCAGTACTTC. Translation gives CASSPGQVSQETQYF.

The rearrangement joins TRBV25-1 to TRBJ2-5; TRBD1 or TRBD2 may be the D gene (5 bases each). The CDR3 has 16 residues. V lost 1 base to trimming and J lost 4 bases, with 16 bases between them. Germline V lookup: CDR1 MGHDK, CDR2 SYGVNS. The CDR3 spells CASSEWGYSGTETQYF. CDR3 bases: TGTGCCAGCAGTGAATGGGGGTATTCGGGGACAGAGACCCAGTACTTC.

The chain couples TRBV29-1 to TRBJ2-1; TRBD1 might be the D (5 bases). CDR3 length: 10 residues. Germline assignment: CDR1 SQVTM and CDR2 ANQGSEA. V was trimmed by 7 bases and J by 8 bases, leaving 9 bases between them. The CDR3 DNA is TGCAGCGCAGACAGCTATGAGCAGTTCTTC. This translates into CSADSYEQFF.

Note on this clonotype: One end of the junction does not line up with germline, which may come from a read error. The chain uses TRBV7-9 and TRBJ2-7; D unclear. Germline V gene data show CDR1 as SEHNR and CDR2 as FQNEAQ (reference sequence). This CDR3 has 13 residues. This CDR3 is CSSSLVRHYEQYF. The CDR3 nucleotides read TGTTCCAGCAGCTTAGTACGGCATTACGAGCAGTACTTC.

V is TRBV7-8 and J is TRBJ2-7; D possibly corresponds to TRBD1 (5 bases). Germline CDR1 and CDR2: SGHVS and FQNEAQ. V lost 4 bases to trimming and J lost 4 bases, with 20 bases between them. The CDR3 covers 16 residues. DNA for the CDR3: TGTGCCAGCAGCTCCCCCGGACAAAGGGGATTATACGAGCAGTACTTC. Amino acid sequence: CASSSPGQRGLYEQYF.

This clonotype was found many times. The CDR3 DNA reads as TGCGCCAGCAGCCAAGTCTTCGGGACTCCGACCTACGAGCAGTACTTC. Translation: CASSQVFGTPTYEQYF. The gene calls are TRBV4-1 and TRBJ2-7; D might be TRBD2 (6 bases). The CDR3 sequence is 16 residues long. CDR1 and CDR2 from the germline V gene are MGHRA and YSYEKL. The V end lost 1 base, the J end lost 2 bases, and 15 bases lay between the germline ends.

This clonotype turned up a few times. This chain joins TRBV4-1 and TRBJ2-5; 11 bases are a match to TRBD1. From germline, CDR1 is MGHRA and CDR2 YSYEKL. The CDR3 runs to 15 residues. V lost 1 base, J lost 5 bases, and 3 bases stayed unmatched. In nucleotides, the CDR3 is TGCGCCAGCAGCCAAGGGGACAGGGGGAGGGAGACCCAGTACTTC. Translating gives CASSQGDRGRETQYF.

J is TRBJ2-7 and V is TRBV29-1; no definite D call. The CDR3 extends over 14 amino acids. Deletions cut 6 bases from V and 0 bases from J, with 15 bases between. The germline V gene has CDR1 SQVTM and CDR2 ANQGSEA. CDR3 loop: CSVVGDDPSYEQYF. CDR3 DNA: TGCAGCGTGGTTGGTGACGACCCCTCCTACGAGCAGTACTTC.

In DNA form, the CDR3 reads TGTGCCAGCAGCTTAACGTGGACGGCGCAAGAGACCCAGTACTTC. This codes for CASSLTWTAQETQYF. This chain uses TRBV7-3 with TRBJ2-5, with D unclear. The CDR3 totals 15 residues. Germline CDR1 is SGHTA and CDR2 is FQGTGA. Trimming took 0 bases from V and 2 from J, leaving 10 bases between them.

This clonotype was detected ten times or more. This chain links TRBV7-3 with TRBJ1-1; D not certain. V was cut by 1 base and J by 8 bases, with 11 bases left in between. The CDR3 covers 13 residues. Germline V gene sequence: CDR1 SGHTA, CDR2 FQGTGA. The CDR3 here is CASSLITTGEAFF. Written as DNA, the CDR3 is TGTGCCAGCAGCTTAATCACTACGGGGGAAGCTTTCTTT.

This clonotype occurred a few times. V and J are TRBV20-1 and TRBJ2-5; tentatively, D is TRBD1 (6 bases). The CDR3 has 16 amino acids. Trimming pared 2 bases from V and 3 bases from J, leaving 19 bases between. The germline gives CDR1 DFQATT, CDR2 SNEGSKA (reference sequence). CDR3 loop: CSARPPRIRQEETQYF. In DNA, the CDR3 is TGCAGTGCTAGACCGCCCCGGATTAGACAGGAAGAGACCCAGTACTTC.

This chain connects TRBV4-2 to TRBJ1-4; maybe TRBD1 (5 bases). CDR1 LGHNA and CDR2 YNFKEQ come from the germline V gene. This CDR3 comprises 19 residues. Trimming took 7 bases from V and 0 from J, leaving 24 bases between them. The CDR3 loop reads CASTQSSGGGYATNEKLFF. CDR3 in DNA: TGTGCCAGCACCCAGTCTTCCGGGGGAGGCTATGCAACTAATGAAAAACTGTTTTTT.

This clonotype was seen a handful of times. CDR3 DNA sequence: TGTGCCGCCACCCATTCGGCCTCCGGGACCTACGAGCAGTACTTC. Translated, it gives CAATHSASGTYEQYF. The chain has TRBV24-1 and TRBJ2-7, with D tentatively TRBD2 (5 bases). The germline gives CDR1 KGHDR, CDR2 SFDVKD. Between the trimmed V and J ends, which lost 12 bases and 2 bases, there was a span of 22 bases. The CDR3 has 15 amino acids.

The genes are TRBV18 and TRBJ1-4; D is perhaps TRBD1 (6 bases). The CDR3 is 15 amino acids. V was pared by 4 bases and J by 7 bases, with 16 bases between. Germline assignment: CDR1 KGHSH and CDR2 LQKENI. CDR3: CASSQRQVDTEKLFF. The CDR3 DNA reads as TGTGCCAGCTCACAAAGACAGGTGGACACTGAAAAACTGTTTTTT.

This CDR3 is CAISVDGTGSYNEQFF. The CDR3 DNA reads as TGTGCCATCAGTGTAGACGGGACAGGGTCCTACAATGAGCAGTTCTTC. The chain combines TRBV10-3 with TRBJ2-1, with 9 nucleotides matching TRBD1. Trimming at V came to 4 bases and at J to 1 base, leaving 5 bases not matched to a gene. CDR1 is ENHRY, CDR2 SYGVKD, per germline. The CDR3 totals 16 residues.

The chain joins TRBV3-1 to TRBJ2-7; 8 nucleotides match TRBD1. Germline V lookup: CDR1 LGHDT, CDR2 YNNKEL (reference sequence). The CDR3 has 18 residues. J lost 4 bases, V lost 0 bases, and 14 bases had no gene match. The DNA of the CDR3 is TGTGCCAGCAGCCAAGATCGCCGGACAGGGAGTTCATATTACGAGCAGTACTTC. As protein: CASSQDRRTGSSYYEQYF.

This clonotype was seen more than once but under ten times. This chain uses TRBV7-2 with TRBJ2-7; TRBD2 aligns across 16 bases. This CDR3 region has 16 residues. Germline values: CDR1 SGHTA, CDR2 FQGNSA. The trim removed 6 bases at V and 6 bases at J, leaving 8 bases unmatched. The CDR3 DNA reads TGTGCCAGCAGACGATCGGGACTAGCGGGAGGGTTCGAGCAGTACTTC. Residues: CASRRSGLAGGFEQYF.

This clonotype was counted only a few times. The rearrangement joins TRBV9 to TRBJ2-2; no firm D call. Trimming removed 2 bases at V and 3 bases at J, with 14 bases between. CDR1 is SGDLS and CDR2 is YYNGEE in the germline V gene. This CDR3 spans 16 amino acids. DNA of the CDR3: TGTGCCAGCAGCGTGGAAGGCCTCTCGGACACCGGGGAGCTGTTTTTT. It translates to CASSVEGLSDTGELFF.

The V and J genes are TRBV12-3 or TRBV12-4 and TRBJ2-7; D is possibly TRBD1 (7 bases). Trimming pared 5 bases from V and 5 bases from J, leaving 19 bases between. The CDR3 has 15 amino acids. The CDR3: CASSAIQGRINEQYF. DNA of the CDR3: TGTGCCAGCAGTGCCATACAGGGGAGGATCAACGAGCAGTACTTC.